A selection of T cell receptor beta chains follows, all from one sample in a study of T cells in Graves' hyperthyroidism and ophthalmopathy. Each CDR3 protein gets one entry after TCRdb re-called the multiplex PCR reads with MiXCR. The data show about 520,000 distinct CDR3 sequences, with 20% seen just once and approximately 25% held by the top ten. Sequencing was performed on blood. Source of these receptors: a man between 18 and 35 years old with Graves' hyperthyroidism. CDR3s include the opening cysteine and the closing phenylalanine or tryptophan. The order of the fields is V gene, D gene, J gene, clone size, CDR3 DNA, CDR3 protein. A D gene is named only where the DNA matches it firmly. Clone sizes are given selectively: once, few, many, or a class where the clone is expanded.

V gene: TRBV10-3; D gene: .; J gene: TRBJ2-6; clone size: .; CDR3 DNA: TGTGCCATCAGTGCAAGGTCGGCTGGGGCCAACGTCCTGACTTTC; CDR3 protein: CAISARSAGANVLTF
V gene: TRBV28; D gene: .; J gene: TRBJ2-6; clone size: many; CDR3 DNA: TGTGCCAGCAGTTTGAGGGATTTAGTCTCTGGGGCCAACGTCCTGACTTTC; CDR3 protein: CASSLRDLVSGANVLTF
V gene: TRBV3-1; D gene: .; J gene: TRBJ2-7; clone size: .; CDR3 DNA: TGTGCCAGCAGCCAAACATGGGGCACCTACGAGCAGTACTTC; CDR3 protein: CASSQTWGTYEQYF
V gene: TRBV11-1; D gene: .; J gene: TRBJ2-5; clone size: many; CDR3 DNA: TGTGCCAGCAGCTTAGCGCGGAGTTGGGGGACGGGACCAGAGACCCAGTACTTC; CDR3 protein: CASSLARSWGTGPETQYF
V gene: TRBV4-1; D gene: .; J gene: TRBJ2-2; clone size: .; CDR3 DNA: TGCGCCAGCAGCTCGCGTATAACCCACAGGGCGGGTAACACCTGGGAGCTGTTTTTT; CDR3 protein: CASSSRITHRAGNTWELFF
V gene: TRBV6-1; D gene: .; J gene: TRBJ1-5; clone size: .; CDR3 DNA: TGTGCCACTACAGGGAGCAAGGATCAGCCCCAGCATTTT; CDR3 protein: CATTGSKDQPQHF
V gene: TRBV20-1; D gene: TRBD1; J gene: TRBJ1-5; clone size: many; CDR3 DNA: TGCAGTGCTAACAGGGGCGGGTATCAGCCCCAGCATTTT; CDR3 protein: CSANRGGYQPQHF
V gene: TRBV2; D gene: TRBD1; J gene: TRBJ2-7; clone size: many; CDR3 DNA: TGTGCCAGCAATCTCCCTTCGGGACAGCGCTCCTACGAGCAGTACTTC; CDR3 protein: CASNLPSGQRSYEQYF
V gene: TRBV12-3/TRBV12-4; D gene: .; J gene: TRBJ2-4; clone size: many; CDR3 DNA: TGTGCCAGCAGTTTTTCCGGACAGCAGGGCATTCAGTACTTC; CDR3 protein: CASSFSGQQGIQYF
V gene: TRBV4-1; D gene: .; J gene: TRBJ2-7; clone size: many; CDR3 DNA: TGCGCCAGCAGCCTGCCCGGAGACTACGAGCAGTACTTC; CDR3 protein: CASSLPGDYEQYF
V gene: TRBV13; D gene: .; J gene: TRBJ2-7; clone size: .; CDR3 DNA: TGTGCCAGCAGCTCCGGGGGCCTTAGCTCCTACGAGCAGTACTTC; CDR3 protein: CASSSGGLSSYEQYF
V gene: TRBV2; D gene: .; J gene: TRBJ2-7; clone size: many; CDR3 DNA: TGTGCCAGCAGTGGTACGAGCGTCGACACTTACGAGCAGTACTTC; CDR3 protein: CASSGTSVDTYEQYF
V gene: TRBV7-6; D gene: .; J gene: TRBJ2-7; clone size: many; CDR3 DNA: TGTGCCAGCAGCCCAGAGGGCGACGAGCAGTACTTC; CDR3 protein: CASSPEGDEQYF
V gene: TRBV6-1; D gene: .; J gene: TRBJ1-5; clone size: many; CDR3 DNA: TGTGCCAGCAGCGGGACCTTCAATCAGCCCCAGCATTTT; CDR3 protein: CASSGTFNQPQHF
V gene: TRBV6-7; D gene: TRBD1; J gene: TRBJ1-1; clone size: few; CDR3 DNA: TGTGCCAGCAGCTCTACACTTAAACTTCCGGGACAGGGCCCCCCGGGGACTGAAGCTTTCTTT; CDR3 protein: CASSSTLKLPGQGPPGTEAFF
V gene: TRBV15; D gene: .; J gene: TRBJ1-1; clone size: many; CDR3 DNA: TGTGCCACCAGCGGGGGGGACGGTGAAGCTTTCTTT; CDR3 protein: CATSGGDGEAFF
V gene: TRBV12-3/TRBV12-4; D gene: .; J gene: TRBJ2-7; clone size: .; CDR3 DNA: TGTGCCAGCAGTCCTAGACATAACCTCGGGGACGAGCAGTACTTC; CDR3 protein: CASSPRHNLGDEQYF
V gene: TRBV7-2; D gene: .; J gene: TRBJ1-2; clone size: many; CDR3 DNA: TGTGCCAGCAGCAAACTACTAGGGCATGGCTACACCTTC; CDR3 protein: CASSKLLGHGYTF
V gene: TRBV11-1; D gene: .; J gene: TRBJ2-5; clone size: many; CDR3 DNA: TGTGCCAGCAGCCCCCCGGGGGCCGGAGAGACCCAGTACTTC; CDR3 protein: CASSPPGAGETQYF
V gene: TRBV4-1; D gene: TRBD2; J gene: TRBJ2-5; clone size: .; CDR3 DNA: TGCGCCAGCAGCCAAGAAGGGGGGACTAGCGGGTACCAAGAGACCCAGTACTTC; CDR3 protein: CASSQEGGTSGYQETQYF
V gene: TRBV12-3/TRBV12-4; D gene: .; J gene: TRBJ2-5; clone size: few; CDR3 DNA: TGTGCCAGCAGTCCACGGGACTGGCCGGGGACCCAGTACTTC; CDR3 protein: CASSPRDWPGTQYF
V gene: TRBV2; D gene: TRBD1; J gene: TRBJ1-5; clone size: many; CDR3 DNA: TGTGCCAGCAGTGGGTGGGGCAGGGGGACGTATAGCAATCAGCCCCAGCATTTT; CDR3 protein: CASSGWGRGTYSNQPQHF
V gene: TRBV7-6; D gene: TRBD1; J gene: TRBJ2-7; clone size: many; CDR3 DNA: TGTGCCAGCAGTCTAGAGGGACAGGGGTCCTCTTACGAGCAGTACTTC; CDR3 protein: CASSLEGQGSSYEQYF
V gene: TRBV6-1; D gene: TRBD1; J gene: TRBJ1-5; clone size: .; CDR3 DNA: TGTGCCAGCAGGAGACAGGGGGGAAGCAATCAGCCCCAGCATTTT; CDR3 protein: CASRRQGGSNQPQHF
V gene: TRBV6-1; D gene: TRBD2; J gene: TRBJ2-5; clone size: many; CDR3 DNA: TGTGCCAGCACTGGACTAGCGGGAAGCCAAGAGACCCAGTACTTC; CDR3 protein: CASTGLAGSQETQYF
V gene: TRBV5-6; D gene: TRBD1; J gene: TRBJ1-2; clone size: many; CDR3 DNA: TGTGCCAGCGCCAACAGGGGAAGAAACTATGGCTACACCTTC; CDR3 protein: CASANRGRNYGYTF